This T cell receptor beta chain was identified in a study of CD8+ T cells in alopecia areata. Treatment indicated: oral pan-JAK inhibitor, 5-10 mg twice daily. From alopecia areata patients, lesional scalp punch biopsies and peripheral blood were collected. CDR1 is SNHLY, CDR2 FYNNEI, per germline. V lost 6 bases and J lost 12, with 9 bases in between. The CDR3 contains 10 residues. As the sequencing template, cDNA was produced by extracting RNA and reverse transcribing it. Data came from immunoSEQ multiplex PCR; TCRdb stores just in-frame clones and leaves some out. The data show 130,000 or so clones, with more than 85% seen just once and less than 15% held by the top ten.

Source: CD8+ T cells sorted from blood, taken at week 4, from a patient treated with tofacitinib. The V and J genes are TRBV2 and TRBJ2-1; D may be TRBD1 or TRBD2 (6 bases each). This sequence originates from a human donor with alopecia areata. CDR3 region: CASRGGLQFF. The CDR3 DNA reads TGTGCCAGCAGAGGGGGGCTGCAGTTCTTC.